This entry is about one TCR beta chain. The source of the sample is a study of blood T cell repertoires in COVID-19. Study at large: The cDNA or gDNA used as material had been derived from T cells, B-cell-depleted T cells, or PBMCs.

Looked up from germline, CDR1 is SNHLY and CDR2 is FYNNEI. The CDR3 extends over 13 amino acids. With 3 bases removed from V and 2 bases from J, the gap between germline ends came to 5 bases. The authors' processing: Amplification from reference gene primers served as the basis for estimated nucleated cell counts. The repertoire was sequenced with immunoSEQ multiplex PCR; TCRdb's copy has only in-frame clones and lacks some. Clonal size and the V and J genes are those of that table, whereas D and trimming came from the DNA. In the table there are about 280,000 clones, approximately 86% of which are singletons.

Input material: peripheral blood. The TCR comes from a woman aged 25 to 39 who had recovered from COVID-19. This chain links TRBV2 with TRBJ2-1, with D uncertain. The CDR3 sequence is CASSEWPYNEQFF. For the CDR3, the DNA is TGTGCCAGCAGTGAGTGGCCCTACAATGAGCAGTTCTTC. Drawing the rest from reference TRBV2 and TRBJ2-1, the complete variable domain is EPEVTQTPSHQVTQMGQEVILRCVPISNHLYFYWYRQILGQKVEFLVSFYNNEISEKSEIFDDQFSVERPDGSNFTLKIRSTKLEDSAMYFCASSEWPYNEQFFGPGTRLTVL.